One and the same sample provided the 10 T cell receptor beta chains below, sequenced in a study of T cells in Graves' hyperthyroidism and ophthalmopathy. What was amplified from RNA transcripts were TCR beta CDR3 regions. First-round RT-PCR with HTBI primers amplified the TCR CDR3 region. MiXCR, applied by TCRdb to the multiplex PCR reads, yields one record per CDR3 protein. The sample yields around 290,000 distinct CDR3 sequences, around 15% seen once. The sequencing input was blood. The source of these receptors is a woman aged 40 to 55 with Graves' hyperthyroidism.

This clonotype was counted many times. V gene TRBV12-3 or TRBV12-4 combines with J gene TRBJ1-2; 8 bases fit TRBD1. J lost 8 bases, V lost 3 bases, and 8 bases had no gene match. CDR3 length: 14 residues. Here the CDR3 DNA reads TGTGCCAGCAGTTTGGAGGACAGGGTTAACGGCTACACCTTC. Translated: CASSLEDRVNGYTF.

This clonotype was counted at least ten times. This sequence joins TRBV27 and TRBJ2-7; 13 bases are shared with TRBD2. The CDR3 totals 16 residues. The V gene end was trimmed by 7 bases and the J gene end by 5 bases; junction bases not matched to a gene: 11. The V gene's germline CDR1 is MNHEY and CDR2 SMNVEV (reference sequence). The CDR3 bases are TGTGCCAGCACGTACGTGGGACTAGCGGGAACCCACGAGCAGTACTTC. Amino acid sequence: CASTYVGLAGTHEQYF.

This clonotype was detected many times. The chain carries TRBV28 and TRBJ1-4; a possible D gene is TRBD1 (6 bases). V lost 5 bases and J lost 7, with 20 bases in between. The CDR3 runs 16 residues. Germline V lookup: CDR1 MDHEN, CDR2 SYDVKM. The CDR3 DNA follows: TGTGCCAGCAGTACCCTGACAGGCGGAGGATTTGAAAAACTGTTTTTT. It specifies CASSTLTGGGFEKLFF.

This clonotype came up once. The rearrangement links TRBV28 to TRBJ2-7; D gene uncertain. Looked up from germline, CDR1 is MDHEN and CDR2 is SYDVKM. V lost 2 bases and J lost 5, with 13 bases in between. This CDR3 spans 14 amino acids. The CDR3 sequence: CASSLKRSVHEQYF. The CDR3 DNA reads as TGTGCCAGCAGTTTAAAACGGAGCGTCCACGAGCAGTACTTC. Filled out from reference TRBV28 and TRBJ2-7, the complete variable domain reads DVKVTQSSRYLVKRTGEKVFLECVQDMDHENMFWYRQDPGLGLRLIYFSYDVKMKEKGDIPEGYSVSREKKERFSLILESASTNQTSMYLCASSLKRSVHEQYFGPGTRLTVT.

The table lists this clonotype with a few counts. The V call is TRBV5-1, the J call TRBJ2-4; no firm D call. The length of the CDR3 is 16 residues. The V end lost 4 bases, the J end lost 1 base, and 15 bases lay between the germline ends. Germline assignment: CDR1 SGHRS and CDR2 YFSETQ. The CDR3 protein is CASSPSPRPAKNIQYF. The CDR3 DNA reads TGCGCCAGCAGCCCATCCCCTAGACCGGCCAAAAACATTCAGTACTTC.

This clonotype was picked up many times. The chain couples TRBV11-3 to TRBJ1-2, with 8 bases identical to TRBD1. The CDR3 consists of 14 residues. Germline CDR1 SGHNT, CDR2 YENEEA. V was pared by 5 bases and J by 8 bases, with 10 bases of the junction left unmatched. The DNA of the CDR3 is TGTGCCAGCAGCCAGACAGGGGCTTTGAGAGGCTACACCTTC. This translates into CASSQTGALRGYTF.

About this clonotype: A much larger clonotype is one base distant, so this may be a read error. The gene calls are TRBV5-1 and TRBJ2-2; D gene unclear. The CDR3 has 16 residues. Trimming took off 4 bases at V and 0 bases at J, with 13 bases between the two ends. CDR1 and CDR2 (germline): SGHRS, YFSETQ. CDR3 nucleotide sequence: TGCGCCAGCAGCCGCCCTTTGGACGCGAACACCGGGGAGCTGTTTTTT. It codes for CASSRPLDANTGELFF. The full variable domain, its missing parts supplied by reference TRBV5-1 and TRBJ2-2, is KAGVTQTPRYLIKTRGQQVTLSCSPISGHRSVSWYQQTPGQGLQFLFEYFSETQRNKGNFPGRFSGRQFSNSRSEMNVSTLELGDSALYLCASSRPLDANTGELFFGEGSRLTVL.

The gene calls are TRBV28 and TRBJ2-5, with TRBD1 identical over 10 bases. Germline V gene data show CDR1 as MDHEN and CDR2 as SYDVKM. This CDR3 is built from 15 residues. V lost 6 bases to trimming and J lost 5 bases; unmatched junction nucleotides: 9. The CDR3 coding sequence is TGTGCCAGCAGGGCGACGACAGGGGGCTCTGAGACCCAGTACTTC. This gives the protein CASRATTGGSETQYF.

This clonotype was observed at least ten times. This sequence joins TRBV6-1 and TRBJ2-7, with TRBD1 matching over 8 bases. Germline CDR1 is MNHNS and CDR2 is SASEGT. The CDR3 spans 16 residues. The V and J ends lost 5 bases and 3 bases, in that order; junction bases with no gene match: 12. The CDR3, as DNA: TGTGCCAGCAGTCCCCGTGGGGCAGGGGGCCACTACGAGCAGTACTTC. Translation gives CASSPRGAGGHYEQYF.

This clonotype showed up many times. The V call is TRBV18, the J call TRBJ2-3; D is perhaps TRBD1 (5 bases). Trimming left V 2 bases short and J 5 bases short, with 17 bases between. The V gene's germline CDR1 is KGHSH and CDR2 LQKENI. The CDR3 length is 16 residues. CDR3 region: CASSPYVAGLQDTQYF. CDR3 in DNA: TGTGCCAGCTCACCATACGTGGCAGGGTTGCAAGATACGCAGTATTTT.